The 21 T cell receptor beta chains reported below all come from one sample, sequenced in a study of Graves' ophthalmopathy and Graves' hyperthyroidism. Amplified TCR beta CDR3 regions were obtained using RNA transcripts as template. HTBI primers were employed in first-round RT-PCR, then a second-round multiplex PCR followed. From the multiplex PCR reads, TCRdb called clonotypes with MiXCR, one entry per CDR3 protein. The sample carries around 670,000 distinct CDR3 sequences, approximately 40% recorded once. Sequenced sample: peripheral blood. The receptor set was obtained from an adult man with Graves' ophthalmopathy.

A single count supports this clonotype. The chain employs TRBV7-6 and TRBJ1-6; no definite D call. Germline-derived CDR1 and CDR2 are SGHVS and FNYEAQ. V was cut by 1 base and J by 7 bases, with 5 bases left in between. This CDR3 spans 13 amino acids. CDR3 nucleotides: TGTGCCAGCAGCTTAGAGAACAATTCACCCCTCCACTTT. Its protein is CASSLENNSPLHF.

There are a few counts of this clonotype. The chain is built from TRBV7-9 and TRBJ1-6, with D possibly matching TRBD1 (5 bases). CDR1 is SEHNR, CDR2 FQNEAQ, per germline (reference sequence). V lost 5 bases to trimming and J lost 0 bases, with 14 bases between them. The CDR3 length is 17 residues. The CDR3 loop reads CASSRGGTSSYNSPLHF. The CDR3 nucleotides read TGTGCCAGCAGCCGGGGGGGGACGAGCTCCTATAATTCACCCCTCCACTTT.

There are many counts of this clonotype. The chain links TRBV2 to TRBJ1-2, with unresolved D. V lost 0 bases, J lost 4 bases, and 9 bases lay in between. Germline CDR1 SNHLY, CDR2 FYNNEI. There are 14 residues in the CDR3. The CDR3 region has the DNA TGTGCCAGCAGTGAAGCGGGTTTCTCCTATGGCTACACCTTC. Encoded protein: CASSEAGFSYGYTF.

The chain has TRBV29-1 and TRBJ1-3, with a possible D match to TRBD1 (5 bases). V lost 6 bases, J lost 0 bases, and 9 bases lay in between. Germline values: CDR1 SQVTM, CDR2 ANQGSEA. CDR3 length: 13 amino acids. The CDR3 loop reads CSVEGLSGNTIYF. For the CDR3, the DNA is TGCAGCGTAGAGGGACTCTCTGGAAACACCATATATTTT.

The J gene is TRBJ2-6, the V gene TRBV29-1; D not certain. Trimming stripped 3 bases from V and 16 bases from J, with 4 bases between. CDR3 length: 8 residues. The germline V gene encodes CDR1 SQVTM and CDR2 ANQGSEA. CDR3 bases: TGCAGCGTTGAGGATCTGACTTTC. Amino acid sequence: CSVEDLTF.

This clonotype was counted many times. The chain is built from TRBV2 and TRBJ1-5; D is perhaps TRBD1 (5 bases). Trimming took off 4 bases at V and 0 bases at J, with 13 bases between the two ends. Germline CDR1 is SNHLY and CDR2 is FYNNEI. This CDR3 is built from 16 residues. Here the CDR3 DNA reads TGTGCCAGCAGTGCCGGGACCCGCTATAGCAATCAGCCCCAGCATTTT. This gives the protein CASSAGTRYSNQPQHF.

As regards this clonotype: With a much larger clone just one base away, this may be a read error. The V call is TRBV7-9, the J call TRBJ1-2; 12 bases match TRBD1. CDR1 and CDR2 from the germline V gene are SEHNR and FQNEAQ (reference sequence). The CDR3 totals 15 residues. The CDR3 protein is CASSETGTGGDGCTF. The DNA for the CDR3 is TGTGCCAGCAGCGAGACCGGGACAGGGGGCGATGGCTGCACCTTC.

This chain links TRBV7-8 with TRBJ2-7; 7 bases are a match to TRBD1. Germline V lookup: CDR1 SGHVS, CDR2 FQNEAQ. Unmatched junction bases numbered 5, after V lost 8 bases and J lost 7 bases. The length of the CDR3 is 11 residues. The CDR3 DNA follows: TGTGCCAGCGCTGAGGACAGGGAGCAGTACTTC. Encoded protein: CASAEDREQYF.

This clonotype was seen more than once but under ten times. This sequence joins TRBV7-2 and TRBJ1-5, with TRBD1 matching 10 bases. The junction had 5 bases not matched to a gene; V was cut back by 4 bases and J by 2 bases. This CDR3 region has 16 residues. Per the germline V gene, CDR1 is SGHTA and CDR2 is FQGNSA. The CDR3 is CASSWGQGIGNQPQHF. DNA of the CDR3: TGTGCCAGCAGCTGGGGACAGGGGATAGGCAATCAGCCCCAGCATTTT.

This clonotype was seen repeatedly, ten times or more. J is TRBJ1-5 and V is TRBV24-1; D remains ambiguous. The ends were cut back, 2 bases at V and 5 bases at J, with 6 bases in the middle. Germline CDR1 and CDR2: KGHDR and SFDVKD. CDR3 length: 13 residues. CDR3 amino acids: CATSDYVDQPQHF. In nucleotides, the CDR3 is TGTGCCACCAGTGATTATGTTGATCAGCCCCAGCATTTT.

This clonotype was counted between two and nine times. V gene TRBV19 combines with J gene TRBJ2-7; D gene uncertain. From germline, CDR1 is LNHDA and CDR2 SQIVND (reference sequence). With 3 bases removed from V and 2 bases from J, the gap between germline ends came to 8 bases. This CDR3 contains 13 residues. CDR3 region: CASSMSAAYEQYF. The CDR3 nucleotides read TGTGCCAGTAGTATGTCGGCGGCCTACGAGCAGTACTTC.

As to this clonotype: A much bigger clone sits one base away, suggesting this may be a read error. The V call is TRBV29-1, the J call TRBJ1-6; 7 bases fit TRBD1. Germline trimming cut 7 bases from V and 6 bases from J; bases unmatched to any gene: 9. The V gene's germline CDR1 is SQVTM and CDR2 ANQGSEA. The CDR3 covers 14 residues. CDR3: CSARSTGSNSPLHF. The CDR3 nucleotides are TGCAGCGCCCGGTCGACAGGGAGTAATTCACCCCTCCACTTT.

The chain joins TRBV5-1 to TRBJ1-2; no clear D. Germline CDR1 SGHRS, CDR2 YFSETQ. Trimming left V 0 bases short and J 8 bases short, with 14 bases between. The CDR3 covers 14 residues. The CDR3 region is CASSLVTGGEGYTF. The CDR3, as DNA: TGCGCCAGCAGCTTGGTTACTGGAGGAGAGGGCTACACCTTC.

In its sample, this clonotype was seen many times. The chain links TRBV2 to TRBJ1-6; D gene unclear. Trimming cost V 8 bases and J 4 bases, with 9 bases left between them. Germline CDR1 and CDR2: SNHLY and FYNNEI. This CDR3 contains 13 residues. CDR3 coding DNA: TGTGCCAGCGTACGGGAATATAATTCACCCCTCCACTTT. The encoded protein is CASVREYNSPLHF.

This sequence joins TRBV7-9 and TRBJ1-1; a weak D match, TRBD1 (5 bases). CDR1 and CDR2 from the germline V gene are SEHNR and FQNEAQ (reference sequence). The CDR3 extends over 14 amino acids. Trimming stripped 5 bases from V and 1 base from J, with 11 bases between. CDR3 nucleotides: TGTGCCAGCAGCATCGGGGGGTCGAACACTGAAGCTTTCTTT. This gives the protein CASSIGGSNTEAFF.

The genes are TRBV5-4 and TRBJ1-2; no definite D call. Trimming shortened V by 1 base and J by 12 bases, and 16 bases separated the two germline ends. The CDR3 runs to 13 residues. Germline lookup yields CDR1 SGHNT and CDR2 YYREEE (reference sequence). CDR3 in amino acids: CASSLRGGSGNTF. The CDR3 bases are TGTGCCAGCAGCTTGCGGGGAGGCTCTGGAAACACCTTC. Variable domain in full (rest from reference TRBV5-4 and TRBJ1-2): ETGVTQSPTHLIKTRGQQVTLRCSSQSGHNTVSWYQQALGQGPQFIFQYYREEENGRGNFPPRFSGLQFPNYSSELNVNALELDDSALYLCASSLRGGSGNTFGSGTRLTVV.

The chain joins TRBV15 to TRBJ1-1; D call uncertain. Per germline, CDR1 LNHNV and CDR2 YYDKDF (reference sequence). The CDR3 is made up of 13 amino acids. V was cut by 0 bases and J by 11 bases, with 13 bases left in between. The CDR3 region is CATSRDRLAGAFF. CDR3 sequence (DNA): TGTGCCACCAGCAGAGACAGACTAGCGGGGGCTTTCTTT.

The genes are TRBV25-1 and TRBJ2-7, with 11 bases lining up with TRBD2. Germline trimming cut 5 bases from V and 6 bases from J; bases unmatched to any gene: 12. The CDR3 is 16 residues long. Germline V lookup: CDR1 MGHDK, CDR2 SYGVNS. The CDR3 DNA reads TGTGCCAGCAGTTCCCCTGTTTTAGCGGGAGGGGTCGAGCAGTACTTC. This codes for CASSSPVLAGGVEQYF.

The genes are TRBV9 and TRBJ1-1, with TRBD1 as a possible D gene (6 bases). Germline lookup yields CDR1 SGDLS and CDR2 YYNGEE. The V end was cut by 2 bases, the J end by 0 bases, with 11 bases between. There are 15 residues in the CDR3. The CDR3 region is CASSVSGALNTEAFF. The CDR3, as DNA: TGTGCCAGCAGCGTTTCAGGGGCTTTGAACACTGAAGCTTTCTTT.

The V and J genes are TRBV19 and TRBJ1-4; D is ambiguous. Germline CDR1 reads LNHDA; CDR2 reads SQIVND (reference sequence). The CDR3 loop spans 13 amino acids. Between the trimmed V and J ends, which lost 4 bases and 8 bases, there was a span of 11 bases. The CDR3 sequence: CASSTLGGEKLFF. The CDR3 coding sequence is TGTGCCAGTAGTACGCTAGGAGGCGAAAAACTGTTTTTT.

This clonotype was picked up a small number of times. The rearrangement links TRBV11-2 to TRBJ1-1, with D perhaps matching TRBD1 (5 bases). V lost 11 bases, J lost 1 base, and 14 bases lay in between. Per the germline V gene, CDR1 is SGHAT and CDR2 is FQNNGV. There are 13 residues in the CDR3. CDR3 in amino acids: CAWRSGRNTEAFF. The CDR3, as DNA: TGTGCCTGGAGGTCAGGGAGGAACACTGAAGCTTTCTTT.